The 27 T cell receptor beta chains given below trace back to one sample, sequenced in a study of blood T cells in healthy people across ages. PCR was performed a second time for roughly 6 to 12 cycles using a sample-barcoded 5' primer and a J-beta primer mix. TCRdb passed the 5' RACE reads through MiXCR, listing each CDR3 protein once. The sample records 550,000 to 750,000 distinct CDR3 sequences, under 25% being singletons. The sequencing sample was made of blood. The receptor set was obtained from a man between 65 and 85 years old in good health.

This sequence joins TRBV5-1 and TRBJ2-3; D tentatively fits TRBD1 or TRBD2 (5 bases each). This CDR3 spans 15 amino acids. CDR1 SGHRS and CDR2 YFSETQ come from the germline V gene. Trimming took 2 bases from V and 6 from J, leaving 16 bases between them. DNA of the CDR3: TGCGCCAGCAGCTTTTCAACTAGACAGACCGATACGCAGTATTTT. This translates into CASSFSTRQTDTQYF.

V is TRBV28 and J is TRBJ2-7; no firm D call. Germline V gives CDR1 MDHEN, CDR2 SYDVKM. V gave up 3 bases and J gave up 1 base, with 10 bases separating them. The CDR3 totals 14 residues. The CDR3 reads CASSFRQESYEQYF. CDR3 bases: TGTGCCAGCAGTTTTCGTCAGGAATCCTACGAGCAGTACTTC.

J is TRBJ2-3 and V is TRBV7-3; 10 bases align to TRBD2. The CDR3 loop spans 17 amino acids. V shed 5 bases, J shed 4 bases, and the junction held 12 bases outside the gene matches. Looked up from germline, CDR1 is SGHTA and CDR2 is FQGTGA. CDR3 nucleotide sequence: TGTGCCAGCAGCCTAGGATCGAGCGGGAGGGGATCAGATACGCAGTATTTT. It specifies CASSLGSSGRGSDTQYF. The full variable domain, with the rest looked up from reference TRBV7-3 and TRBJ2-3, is GAGVSQTPSNKVTEKGKYVELRCDPISGHTALYWYRQSLGQGPEFLIYFQGTGAADDSGLPNDRFFAVRPEGSVSTLKIQRTERGDSAVYLCASSLGSSGRGSDTQYFGPGTRLTVL.

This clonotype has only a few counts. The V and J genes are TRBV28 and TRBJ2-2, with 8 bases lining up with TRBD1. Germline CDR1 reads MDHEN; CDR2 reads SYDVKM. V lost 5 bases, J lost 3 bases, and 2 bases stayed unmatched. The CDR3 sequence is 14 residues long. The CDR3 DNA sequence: TGTGCCAGCAGTACAGGGGGATACACCGGGGAGCTGTTTTTT. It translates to CASSTGGYTGELFF.

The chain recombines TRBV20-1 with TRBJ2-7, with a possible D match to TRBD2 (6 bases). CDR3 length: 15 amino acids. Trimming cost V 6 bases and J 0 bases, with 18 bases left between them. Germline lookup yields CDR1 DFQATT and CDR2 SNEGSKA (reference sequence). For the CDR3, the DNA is TGCAGTGCAAGCGGGTCGCAGAAGAGCTCCTACGAGCAGTACTTC. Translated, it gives CSASGSQKSSYEQYF.

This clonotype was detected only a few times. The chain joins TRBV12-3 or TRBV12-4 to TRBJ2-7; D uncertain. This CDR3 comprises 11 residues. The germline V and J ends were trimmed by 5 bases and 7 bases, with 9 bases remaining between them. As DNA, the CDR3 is TGTGCCAGCAGTGCCTCAGAAGAGCAGTACTTC. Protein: CASSASEEQYF.

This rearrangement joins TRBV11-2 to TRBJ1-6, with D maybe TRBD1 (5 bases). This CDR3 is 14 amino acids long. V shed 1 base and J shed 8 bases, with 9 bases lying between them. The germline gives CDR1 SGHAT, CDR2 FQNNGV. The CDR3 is CASSLGTRDSPLHF. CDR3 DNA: TGTGCCAGCAGCTTAGGGACACGGGATTCACCCCTCCACTTT.

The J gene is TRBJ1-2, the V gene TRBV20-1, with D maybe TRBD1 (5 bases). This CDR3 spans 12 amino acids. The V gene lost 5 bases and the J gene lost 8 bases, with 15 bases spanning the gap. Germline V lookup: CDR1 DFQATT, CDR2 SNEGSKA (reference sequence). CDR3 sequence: CSAPGRAGGYTF. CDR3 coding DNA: TGCAGTGCTCCGGGACGGGCGGGAGGCTACACCTTC.

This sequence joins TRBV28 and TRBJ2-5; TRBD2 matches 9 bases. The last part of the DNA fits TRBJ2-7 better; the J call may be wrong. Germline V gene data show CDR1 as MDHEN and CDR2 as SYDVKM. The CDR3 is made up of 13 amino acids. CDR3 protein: CASRRTSAREQYF. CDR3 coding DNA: TGTGCCAGCAGAAGGACTAGCGCTCGCGAGCAGTACTTC.

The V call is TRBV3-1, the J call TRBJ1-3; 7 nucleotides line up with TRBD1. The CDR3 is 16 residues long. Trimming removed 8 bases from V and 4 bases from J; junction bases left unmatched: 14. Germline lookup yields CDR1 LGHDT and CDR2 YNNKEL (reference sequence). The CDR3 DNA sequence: TGTGCCAGCGGCCCGGACAGGTCTAAGGTGGGAAACACCATATATTTT. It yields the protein CASGPDRSKVGNTIYF.

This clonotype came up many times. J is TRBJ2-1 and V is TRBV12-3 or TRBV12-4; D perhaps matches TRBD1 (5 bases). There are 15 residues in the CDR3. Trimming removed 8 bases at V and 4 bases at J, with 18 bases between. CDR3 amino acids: CASSWGEGPYNEQFF. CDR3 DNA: TGTGCCAGCTCCTGGGGCGAAGGGCCTTACAATGAGCAGTTCTTC.

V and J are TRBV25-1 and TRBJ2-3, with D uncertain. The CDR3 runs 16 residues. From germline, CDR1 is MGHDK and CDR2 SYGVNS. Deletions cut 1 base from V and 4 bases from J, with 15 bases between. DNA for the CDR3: TGTGCCAGCAGTGAATCTTATTTTAGTGGAGCAGATACGCAGTATTTT. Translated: CASSESYFSGADTQYF.

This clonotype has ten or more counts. Here the CDR3 DNA reads TGTGCCAGCAGCCCATTGGTCAGCAATGAGCAGTTCTTC. It specifies CASSPLVSNEQFF. The rearrangement joins TRBV7-8 to TRBJ2-1, with no clear D. The V and J ends lost 5 bases and 6 bases respectively, with 11 bases between them. Germline CDR1 and CDR2: SGHVS and FQNEAQ. The CDR3 extends over 13 amino acids.

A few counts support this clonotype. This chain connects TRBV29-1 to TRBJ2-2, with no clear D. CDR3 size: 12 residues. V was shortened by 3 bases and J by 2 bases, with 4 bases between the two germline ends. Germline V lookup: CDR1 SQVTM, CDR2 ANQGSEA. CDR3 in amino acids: CSVDRNTGELFF. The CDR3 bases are TGCAGCGTTGACAGAAACACCGGGGAGCTGTTTTTT.

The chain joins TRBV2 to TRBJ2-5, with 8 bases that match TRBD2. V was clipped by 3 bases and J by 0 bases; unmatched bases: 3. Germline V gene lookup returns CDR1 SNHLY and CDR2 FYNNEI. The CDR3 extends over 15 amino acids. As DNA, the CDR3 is TGTGCCAGCAGTGACGAGCGGGAGTACCAAGAGACCCAGTACTTC. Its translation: CASSDEREYQETQYF.

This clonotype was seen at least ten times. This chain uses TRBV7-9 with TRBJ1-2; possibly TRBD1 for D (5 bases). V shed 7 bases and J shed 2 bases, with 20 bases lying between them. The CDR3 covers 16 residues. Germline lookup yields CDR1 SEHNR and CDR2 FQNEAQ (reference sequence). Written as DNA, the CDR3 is TGTGCCAGCATAAAAGACAGAGCGAACCGGAACTATGGCTACACCTTC. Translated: CASIKDRANRNYGYTF.

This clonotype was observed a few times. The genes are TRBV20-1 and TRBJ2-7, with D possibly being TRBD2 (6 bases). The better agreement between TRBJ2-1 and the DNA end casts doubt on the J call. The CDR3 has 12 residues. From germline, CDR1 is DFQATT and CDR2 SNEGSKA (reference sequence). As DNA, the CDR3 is TGCAGTGCCCCCCGGGAGAGTGGTGAGCAGTTCTTC. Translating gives CSAPRESGEQFF.

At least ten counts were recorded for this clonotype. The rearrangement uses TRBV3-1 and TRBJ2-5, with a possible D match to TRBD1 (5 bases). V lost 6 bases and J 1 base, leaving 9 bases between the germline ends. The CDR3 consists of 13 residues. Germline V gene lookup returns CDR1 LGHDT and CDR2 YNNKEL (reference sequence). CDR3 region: CASSQGIQETQYF. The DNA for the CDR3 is TGTGCCAGCAGTCAGGGAATCCAAGAGACCCAGTACTTC.

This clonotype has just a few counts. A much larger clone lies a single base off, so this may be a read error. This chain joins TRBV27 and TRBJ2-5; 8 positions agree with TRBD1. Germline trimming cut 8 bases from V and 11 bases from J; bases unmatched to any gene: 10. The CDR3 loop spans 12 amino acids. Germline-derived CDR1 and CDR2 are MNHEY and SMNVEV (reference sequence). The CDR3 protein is CASGQGSHGQYF. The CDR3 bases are TGTGCCAGCGGACAGGGTAGTCACGGGCAGTACTTC.

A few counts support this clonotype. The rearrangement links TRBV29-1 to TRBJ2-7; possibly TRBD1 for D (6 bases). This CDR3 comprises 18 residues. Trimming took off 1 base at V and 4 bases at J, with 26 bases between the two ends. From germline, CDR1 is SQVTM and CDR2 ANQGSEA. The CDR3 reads CSVEVPRGSFSENYEQYF. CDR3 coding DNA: TGCAGCGTTGAAGTCCCCAGGGGAAGCTTTTCGGAAAATTACGAGCAGTACTTC.

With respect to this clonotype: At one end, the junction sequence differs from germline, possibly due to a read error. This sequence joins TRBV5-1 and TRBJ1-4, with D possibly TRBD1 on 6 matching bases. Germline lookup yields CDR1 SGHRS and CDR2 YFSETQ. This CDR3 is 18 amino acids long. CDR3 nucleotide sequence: TGCGCCAGCAGCCCGCGACGGGACACTCATGCAACTAGTGAAAAACTGTTTTTT. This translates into CASSPRRDTHATSEKLFF.

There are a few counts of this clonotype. The CDR3 region has the DNA TGTGCCAGCAGCATGAAGCGGGACCCTTGCGAGCAGTACTTC. Translating gives CASSMKRDPCEQYF. The V gene is TRBV7-3, the J gene TRBJ2-7, with 7 bases fitting TRBD2. The CDR3 is 14 residues long. The junction had 10 bases not matched to a gene; V was cut back by 5 bases and J by 6 bases. Germline CDR1 is SGHTA and CDR2 is FQGTGA.

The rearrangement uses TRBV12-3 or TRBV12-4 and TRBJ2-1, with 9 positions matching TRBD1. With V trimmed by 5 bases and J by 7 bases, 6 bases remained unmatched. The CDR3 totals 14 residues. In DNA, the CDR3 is TGTGCCAGCAGTGTCGACAGGGGGGTAAATGAGCAGTTCTTC. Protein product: CASSVDRGVNEQFF.

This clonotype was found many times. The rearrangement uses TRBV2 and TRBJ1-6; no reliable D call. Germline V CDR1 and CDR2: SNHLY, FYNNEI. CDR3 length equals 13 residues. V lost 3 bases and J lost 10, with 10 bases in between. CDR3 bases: TGTGCCAGCAGTGACGAGGGAAACTCACCCCTCCACTTT. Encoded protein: CASSDEGNSPLHF.

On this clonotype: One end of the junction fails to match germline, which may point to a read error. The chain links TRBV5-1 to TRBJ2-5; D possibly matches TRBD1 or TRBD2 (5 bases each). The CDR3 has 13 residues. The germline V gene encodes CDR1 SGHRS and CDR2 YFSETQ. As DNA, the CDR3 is TGCGCTAGCTCCCGGTCGGAGGACAATGAGAAGTTCTTC. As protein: CASSRSEDNEKFF. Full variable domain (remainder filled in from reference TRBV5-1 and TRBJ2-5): KAGVTQTPRYLIKTRGQQVTLSCSPISGHRSVSWYQQTPGQGLQFLFEYFSETQRNKGNFPGRFSGRQFSNSRSEMNVSTLELGDSALYLCASSRSEDNEKFFGPGTRLLVL.

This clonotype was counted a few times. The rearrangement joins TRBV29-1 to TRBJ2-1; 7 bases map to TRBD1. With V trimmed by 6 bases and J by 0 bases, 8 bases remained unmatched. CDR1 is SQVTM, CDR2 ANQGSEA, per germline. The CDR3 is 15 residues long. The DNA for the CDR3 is TGCAGCGTAGATACAGGGGTTAACTCCTACAATGAGCAGTTCTTC. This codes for CSVDTGVNSYNEQFF.

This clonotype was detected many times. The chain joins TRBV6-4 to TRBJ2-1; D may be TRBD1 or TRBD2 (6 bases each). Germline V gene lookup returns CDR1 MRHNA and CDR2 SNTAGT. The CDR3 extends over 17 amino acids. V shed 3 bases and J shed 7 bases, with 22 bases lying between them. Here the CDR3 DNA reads TGTGCCAGCAGTGAGGGACAAACTGGAGGGCCGAAAAATGAGCAGTTCTTC. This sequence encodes CASSEGQTGGPKNEQFF.